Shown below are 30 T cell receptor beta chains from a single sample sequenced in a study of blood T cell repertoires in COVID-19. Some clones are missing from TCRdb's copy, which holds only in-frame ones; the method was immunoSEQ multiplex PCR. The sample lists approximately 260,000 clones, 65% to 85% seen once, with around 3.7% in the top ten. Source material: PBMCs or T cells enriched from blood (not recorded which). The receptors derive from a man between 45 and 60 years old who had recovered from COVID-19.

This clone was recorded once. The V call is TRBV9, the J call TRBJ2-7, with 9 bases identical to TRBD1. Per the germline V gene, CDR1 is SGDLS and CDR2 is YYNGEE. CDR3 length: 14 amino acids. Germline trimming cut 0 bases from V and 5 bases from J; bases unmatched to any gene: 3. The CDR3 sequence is CASSVGDRANEQYF. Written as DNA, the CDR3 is TGTGCCAGCAGCGTAGGGGACAGGGCCAACGAGCAGTACTTC.

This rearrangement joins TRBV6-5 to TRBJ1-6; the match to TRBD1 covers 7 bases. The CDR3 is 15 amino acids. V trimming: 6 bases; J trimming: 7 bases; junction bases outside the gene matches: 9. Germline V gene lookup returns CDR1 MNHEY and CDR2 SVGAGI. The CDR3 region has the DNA TGTGCCAGCAGCCGGGGACAGCTATCCAATTCACCCCTCCACTTT. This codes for CASSRGQLSNSPLHF.

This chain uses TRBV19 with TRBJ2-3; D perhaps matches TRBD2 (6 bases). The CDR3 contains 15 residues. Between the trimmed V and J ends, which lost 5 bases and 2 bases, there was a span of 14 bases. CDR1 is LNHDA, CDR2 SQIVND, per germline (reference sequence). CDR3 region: CASSASPGVTDTQYF. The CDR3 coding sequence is TGTGCCAGTAGTGCTTCCCCGGGGGTCACAGATACGCAGTATTTT.

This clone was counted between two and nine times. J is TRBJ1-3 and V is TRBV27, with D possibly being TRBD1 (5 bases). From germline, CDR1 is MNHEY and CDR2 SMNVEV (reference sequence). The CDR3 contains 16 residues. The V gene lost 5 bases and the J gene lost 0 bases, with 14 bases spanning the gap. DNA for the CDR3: TGTGCCAGCAGTCCCCGCCGGGGGAGCTCTGGAAACACCATATATTTT. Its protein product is CASSPRRGSSGNTIYF.

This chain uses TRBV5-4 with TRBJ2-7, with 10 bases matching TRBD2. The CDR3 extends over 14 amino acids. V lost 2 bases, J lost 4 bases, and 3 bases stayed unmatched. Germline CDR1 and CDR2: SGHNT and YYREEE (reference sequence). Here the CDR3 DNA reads TGTGCCAGCAGCTTACTAGCGGGATCATACGAGCAGTACTTC. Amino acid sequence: CASSLLAGSYEQYF.

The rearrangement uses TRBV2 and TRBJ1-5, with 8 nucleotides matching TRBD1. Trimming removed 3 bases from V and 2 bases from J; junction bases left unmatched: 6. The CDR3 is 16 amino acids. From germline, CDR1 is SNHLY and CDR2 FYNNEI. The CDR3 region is CASSDRTGSGNQPQHF. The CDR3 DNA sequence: TGTGCCAGCAGTGACCGGACAGGGTCTGGCAATCAGCCCCAGCATTTT.

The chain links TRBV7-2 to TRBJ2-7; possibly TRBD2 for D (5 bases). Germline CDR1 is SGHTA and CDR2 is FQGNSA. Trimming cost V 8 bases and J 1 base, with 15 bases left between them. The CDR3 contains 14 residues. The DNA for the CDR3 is TGTGCCAGCCGGGGTGACAAGGCGTCCTACGAGCAGTACTTC. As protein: CASRGDKASYEQYF.

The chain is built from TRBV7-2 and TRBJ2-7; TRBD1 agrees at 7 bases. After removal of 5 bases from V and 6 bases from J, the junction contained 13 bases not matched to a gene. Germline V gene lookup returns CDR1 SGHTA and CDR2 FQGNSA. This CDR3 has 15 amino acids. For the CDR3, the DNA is TGTGCCAGCAGCGCCGACAGGGCCGTCCCTTTCGAGCAGTACTTC. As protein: CASSADRAVPFEQYF.

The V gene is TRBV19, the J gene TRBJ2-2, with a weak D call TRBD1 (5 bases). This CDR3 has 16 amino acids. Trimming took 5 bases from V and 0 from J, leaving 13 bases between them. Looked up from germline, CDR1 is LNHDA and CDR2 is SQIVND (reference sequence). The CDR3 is CASSATGVSNTGELFF. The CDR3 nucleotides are TGTGCCAGTAGTGCCACAGGCGTTTCGAACACCGGGGAGCTGTTTTTT.

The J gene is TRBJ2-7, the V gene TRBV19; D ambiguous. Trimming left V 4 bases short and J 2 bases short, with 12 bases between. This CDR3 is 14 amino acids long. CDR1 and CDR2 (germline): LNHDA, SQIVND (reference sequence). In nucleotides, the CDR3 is TGTGCCAGTAGTAGTACGACAAGGACCTACGAGCAGTACTTC. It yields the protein CASSSTTRTYEQYF.

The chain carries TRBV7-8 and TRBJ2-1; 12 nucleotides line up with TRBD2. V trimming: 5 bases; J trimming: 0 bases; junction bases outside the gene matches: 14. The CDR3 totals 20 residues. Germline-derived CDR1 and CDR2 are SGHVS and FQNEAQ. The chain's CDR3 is CASSNRLAGETIPSYNEQFF. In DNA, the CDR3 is TGTGCCAGCAGCAACCGACTAGCGGGGGAGACGATCCCCTCCTACAATGAGCAGTTCTTC.

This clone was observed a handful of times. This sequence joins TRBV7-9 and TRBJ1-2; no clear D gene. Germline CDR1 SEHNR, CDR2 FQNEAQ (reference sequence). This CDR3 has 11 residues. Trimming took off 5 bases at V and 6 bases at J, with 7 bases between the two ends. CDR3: CASSPSNGYTF. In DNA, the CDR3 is TGTGCCAGCAGCCCCTCTAATGGCTACACCTTC. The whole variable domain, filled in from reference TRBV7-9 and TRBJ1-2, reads DTGVSQNPRHKITKRGQNVTFRCDPISEHNRLYWYRQTLGQGPEFLTYFQNEAQLEKSRLLSDRFSAERPKGSFSTLEIQRTEQGDSAMYLCASSPSNGYTFGSGTRLTVV.

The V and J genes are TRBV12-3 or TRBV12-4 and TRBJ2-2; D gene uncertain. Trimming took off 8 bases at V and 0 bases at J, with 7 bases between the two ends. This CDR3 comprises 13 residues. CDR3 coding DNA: TGTGCCAGCGTTTACTCGAACACCGGGGAGCTGTTTTTT. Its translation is CASVYSNTGELFF.

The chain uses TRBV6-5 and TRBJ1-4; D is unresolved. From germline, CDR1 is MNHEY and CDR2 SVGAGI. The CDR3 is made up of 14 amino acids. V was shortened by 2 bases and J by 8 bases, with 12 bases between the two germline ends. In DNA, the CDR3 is TGTGCCAGCAGTTACCAGATCCTAGCCGAAAAACTGTTTTTT. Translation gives CASSYQILAEKLFF.

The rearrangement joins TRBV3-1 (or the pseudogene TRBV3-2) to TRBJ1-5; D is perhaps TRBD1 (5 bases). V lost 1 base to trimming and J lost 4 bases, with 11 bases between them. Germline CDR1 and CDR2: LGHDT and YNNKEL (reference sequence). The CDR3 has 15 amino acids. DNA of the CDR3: TGTGCCAGCAGCCAAGCTCGGGGGGGGAATCAGCCCCAGCATTTT. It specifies CASSQARGGNQPQHF.

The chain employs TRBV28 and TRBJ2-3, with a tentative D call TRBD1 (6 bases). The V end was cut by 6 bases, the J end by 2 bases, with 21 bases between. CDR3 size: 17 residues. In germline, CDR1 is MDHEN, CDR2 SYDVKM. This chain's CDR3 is CASSPGTKKSYTDTQYF. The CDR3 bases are TGTGCCAGCAGCCCCGGGACAAAAAAGAGTTACACAGATACGCAGTATTTT.

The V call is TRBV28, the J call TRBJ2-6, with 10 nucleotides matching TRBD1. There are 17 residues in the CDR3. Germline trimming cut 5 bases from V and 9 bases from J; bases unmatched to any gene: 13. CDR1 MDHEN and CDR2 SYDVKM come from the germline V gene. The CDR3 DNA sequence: TGTGCCAGCAGTACAAGAGGGACAGGGGATCTCGTCAACGTCCTGACTTTC. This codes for CASSTRGTGDLVNVLTF.

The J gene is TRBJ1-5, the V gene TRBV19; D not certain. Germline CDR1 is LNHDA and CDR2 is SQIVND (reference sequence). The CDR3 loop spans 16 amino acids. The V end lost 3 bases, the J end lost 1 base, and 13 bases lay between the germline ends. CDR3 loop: CASSIWFSWSNQPQHF. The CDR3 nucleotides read TGTGCCAGTAGTATTTGGTTTAGCTGGAGCAATCAGCCCCAGCATTTT.

The CDR3 DNA is TGTGCCAGCACCCCCCGGGACAGATACAATCAGCCCCAGCATTTT. Translating it yields CASTPRDRYNQPQHF. The chain employs TRBV19 and TRBJ1-5, with 7 bases fitting TRBD1. J gave up 3 bases and V 9 bases, and 11 bases lay outside the gene matches. Germline V gives CDR1 LNHDA, CDR2 SQIVND (reference sequence). This CDR3 region has 15 residues.

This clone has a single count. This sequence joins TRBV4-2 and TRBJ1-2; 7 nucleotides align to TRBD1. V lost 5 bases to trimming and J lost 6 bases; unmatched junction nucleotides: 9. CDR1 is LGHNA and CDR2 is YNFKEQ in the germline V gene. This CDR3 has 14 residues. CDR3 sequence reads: CASSWGQTDDGYTF. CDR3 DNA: TGTGCCAGCAGCTGGGGACAGACGGACGATGGCTACACCTTC.

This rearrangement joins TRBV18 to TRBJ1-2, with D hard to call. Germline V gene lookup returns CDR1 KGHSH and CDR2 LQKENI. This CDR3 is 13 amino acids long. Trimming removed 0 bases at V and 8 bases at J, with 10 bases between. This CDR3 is CASSPPIAGGYTF. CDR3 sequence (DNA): TGTGCCAGCTCACCACCGATTGCGGGGGGCTACACCTTC.

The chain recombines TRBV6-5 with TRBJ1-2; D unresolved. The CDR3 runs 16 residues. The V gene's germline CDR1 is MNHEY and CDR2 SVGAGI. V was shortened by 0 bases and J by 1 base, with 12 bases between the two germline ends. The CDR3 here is CASSYSISRYNYGYTF. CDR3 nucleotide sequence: TGTGCCAGCAGTTACTCGATCTCGAGATATAACTATGGCTACACCTTC.

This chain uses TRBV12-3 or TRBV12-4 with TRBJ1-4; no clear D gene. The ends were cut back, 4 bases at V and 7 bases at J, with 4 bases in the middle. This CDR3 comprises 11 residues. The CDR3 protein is CASSWSEKLFF. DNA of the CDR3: TGTGCCAGCAGTTGGAGTGAAAAACTGTTTTTT.

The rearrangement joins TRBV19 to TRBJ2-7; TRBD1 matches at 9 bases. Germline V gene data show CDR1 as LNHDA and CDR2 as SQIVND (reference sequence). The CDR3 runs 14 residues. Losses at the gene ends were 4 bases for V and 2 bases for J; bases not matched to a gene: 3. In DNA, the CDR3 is TGTGCCAGTAGTAGGGACAGGGAGGCCTACGAGCAGTACTTC. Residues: CASSRDREAYEQYF.

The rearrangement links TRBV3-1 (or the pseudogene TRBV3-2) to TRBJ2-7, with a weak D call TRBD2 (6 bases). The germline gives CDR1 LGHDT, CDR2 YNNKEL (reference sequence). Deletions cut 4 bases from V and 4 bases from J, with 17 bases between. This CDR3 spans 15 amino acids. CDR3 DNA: TGTGCCAGCAGCCCCCGGGGAGGTTCGAGTTACGAGCAGTACTTC. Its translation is CASSPRGGSSYEQYF.

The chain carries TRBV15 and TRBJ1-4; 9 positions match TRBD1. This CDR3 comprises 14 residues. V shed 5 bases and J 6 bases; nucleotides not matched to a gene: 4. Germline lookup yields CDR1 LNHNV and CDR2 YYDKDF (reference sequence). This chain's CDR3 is CATSWTGADEKLFF. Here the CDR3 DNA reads TGTGCCACCAGCTGGACAGGGGCGGATGAAAAACTGTTTTTT. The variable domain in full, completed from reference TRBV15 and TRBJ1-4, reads DAMVIQNPRYQVTQFGKPVTLSCSQTLNHNVMYWYQQKSSQAPKLLFHYYDKDFNNEADTPDNFQSRRPNTSFCFLDIRSPGLGDTAMYLCATSWTGADEKLFFGSGTQLSVL.

This CDR3 reads CAIRGQVGDTQYF. The CDR3 DNA is TGTGCCATCAGAGGACAGGTCGGCGATACGCAGTATTTT. The V gene is TRBV10-3, the J gene TRBJ2-3; the match to TRBD1 covers 7 bases. The V gene end was trimmed by 6 bases and the J gene end by 6 bases; junction bases not matched to a gene: 6. The CDR3 runs 13 residues. Germline-derived CDR1 and CDR2 are ENHRY and SYGVKD.

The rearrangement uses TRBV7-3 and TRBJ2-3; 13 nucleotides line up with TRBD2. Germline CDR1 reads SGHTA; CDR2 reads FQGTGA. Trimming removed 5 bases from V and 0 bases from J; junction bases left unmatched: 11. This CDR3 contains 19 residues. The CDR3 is CASSRAGTSGESSTDTQYF. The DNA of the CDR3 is TGTGCCAGCAGCAGAGCCGGGACTAGCGGGGAATCTAGCACAGATACGCAGTATTTT.

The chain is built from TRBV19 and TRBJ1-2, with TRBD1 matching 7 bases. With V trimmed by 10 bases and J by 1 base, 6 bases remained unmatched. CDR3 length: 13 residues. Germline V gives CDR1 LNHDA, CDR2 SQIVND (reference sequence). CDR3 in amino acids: CATRDRFNYGYTF. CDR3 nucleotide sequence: TGTGCCACCCGGGACAGATTTAACTATGGCTACACCTTC.

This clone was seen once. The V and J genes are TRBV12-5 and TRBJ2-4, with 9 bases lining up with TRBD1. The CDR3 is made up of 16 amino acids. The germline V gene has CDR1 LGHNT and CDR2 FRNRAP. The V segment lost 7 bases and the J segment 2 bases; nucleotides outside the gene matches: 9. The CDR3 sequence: CASAEGQGVTKNIQYF. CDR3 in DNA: TGTGCTAGTGCCGAGGGACAGGGTGTAACCAAAAACATTCAGTACTTC.